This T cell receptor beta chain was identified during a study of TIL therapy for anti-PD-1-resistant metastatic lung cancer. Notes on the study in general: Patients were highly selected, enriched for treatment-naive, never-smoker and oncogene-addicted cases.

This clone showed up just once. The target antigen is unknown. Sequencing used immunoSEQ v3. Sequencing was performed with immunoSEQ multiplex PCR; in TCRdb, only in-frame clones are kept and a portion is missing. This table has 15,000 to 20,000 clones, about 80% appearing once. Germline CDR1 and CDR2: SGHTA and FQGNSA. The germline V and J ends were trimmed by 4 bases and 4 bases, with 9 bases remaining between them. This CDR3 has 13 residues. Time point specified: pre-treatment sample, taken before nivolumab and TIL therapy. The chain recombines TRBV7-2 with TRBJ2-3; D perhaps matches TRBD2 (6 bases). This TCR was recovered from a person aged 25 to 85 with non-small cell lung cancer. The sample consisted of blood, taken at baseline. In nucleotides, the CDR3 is TGTGCCAGCAGCTACCGGGACTCAGATACGCAGTATTTT. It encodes CASSYRDSDTQYF. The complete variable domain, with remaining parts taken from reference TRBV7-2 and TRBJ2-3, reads GAGVSQSPSNKVTEKGKDVELRCDPISGHTALYWYRQSLGQGLEFLIYFQGNSAPDKSGLPSDRFSAERTGGSVSTLTIQRTQQEDSAVYLCASSYRDSDTQYFGPGTRLTVL.